The clone carrying this T cell receptor (beta chain) was counted once. Its antigen is undetermined. CDR1 and CDR2 from the germline V gene are SGHKS and YYEKEE (reference sequence). The V segment lost 1 base and the J segment 2 bases; nucleotides outside the gene matches: 6. The CDR3 runs to 15 residues. This sample was taken from a study of cytomegalovirus exposure and HLA in healthy donors. General observations from the study: According to the study, around 160 TCR beta chains were cytomegalovirus-associated. According to a subsequent analysis, TCR clusters identified in the first cohort showed a tendency to co-occur across the 120 or so validation repertoires.

The study drew the donors from its approximately 110-subject validation cohort, separate from the 666-subject first cohort. Data came from immunoSEQ multiplex PCR; TCRdb stores just in-frame clones and leaves some out. The data contain over 100,000 clones, almost 90% of them singletons. This clonotype was sampled from a woman between 18 and 29 years old in good health and CMV-seronegative. The sample consisted of PBMCs. The chain employs TRBV5-5 and TRBJ2-7; 7 bases line up with TRBD2. CDR3 sequence reads: CASSLRGEGPYEQYF. The CDR3 DNA reads as TGTGCCAGCAGCTTGCGGGGGGAGGGCCCCTACGAGCAGTACTTC. Drawing the rest from reference TRBV5-5 and TRBJ2-7, the complete variable domain is DAGVTQSPTHLIKTRGQQVTLRCSPISGHKSVSWYQQVLGQGPQFIFQYYEKEERGRGNFPDRFSARQFPNYSSELNVNALLLGDSALYLCASSLRGEGPYEQYFGPGTRLTVT.